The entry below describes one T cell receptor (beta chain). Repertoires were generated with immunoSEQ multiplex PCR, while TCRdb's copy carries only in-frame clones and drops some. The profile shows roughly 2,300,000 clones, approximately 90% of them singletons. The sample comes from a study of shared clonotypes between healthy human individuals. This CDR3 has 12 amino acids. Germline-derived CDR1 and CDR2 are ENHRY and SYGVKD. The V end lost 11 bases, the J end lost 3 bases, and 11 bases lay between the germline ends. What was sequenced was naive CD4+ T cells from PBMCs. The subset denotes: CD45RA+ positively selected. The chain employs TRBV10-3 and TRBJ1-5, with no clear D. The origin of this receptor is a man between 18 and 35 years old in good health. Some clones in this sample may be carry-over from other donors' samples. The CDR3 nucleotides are TGTGCCGCCGGATCGGCCAATCAGCCCCAGCATTTT. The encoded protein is CAAGSANQPQHF.